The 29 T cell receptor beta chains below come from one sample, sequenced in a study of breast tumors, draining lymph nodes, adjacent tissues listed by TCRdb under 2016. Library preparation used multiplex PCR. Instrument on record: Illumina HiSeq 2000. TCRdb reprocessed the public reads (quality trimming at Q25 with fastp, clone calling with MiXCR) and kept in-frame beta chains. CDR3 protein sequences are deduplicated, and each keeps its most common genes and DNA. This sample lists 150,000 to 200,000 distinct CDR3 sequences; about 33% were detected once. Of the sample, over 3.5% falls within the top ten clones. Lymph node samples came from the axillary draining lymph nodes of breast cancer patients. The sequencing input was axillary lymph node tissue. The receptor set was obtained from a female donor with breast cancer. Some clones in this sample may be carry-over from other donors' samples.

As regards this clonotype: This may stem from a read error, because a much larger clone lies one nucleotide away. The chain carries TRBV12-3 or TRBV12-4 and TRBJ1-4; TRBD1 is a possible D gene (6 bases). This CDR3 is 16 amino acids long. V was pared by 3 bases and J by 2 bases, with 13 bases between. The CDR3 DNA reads TGTGCCAGCAGTTTCCAGGGGAAGCGGACTAATGAAAAACTGTTTTTT. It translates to CASSFQGKRTNEKLFF.

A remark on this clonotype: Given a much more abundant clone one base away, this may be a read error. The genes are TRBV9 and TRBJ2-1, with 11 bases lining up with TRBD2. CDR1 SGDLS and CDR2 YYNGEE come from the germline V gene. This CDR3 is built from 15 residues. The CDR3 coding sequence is TGTGCCAGCAGTGCTAGCGGGAGGCCCTACAATGAGCCGTTCTTC. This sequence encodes CASSASGRPYNEPFF.

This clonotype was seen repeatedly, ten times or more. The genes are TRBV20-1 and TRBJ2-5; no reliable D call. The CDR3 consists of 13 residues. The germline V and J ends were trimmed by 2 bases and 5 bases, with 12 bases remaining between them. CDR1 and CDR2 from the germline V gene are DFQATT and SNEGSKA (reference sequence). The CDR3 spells CSARSTPRETQYF. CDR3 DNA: TGCAGTGCTAGATCTACCCCCCGGGAGACCCAGTACTTC.

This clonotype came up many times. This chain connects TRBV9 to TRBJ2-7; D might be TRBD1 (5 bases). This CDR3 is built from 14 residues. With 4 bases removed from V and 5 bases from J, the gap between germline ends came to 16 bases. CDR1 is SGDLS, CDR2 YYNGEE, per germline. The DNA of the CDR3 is TGTGCCAGCAGCCTGCCCCTCTGGGGCAACGAGCAGTACTTC. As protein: CASSLPLWGNEQYF.

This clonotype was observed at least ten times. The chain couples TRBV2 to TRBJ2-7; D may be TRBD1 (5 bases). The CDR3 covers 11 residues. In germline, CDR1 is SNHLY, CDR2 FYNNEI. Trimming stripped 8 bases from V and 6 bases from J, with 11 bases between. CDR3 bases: TGTGCCAGCGGTGGGGCGTCCGAGCAGTACTTC. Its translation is CASGGASEQYF. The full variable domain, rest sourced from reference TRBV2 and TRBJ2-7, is EPEVTQTPSHQVTQMGQEVILRCVPISNHLYFYWYRQILGQKVEFLVSFYNNEISEKSEIFDDQFSVERPDGSNFTLKIRSTKLEDSAMYFCASGGASEQYFGPGTRLTVT.

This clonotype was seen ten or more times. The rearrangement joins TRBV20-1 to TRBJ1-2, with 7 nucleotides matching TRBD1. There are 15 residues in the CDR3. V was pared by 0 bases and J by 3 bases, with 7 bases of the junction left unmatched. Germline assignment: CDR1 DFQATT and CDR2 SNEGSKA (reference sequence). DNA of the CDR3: TGCAGTGCTAGAGATGCCGCCGGGACAGACTATGGCTACACCTTC. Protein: CSARDAAGTDYGYTF.

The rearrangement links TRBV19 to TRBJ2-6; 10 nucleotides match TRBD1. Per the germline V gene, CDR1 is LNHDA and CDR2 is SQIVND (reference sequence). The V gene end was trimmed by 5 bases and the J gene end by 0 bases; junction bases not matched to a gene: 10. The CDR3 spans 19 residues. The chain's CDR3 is CASSLTDRGLLSGANVLTF. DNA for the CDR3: TGTGCCAGTAGTCTAACCGACAGGGGGCTCCTCTCTGGGGCCAACGTCCTGACTTTC.

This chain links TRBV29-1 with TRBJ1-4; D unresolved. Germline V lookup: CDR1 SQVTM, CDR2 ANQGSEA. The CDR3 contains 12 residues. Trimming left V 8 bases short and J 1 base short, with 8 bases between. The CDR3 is CSLLQTNEKLFF. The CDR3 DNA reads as TGCAGCTTACTCCAAACTAATGAAAAACTGTTTTTT.

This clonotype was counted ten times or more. CDR3 bases: TGTGCCAGCAGCTTACCGACAGGGGTCGTCGACGAGCAGTACTTC. Translated: CASSLPTGVVDEQYF. The J gene is TRBJ2-7, the V gene TRBV5-5; 8 nucleotides agree with TRBD1. This CDR3 has 15 amino acids. Losses at the gene ends were 2 bases for V and 5 bases for J; bases not matched to a gene: 9. CDR1 is SGHKS, CDR2 YYEKEE, per germline (reference sequence).

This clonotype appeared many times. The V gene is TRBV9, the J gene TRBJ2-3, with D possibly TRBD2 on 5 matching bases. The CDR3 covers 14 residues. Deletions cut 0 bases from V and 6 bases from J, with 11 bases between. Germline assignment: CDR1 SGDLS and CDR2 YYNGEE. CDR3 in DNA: TGTGCCAGCAGCGTAGCTCTTCGAGGGGATACGCAGTATTTT. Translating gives CASSVALRGDTQYF.

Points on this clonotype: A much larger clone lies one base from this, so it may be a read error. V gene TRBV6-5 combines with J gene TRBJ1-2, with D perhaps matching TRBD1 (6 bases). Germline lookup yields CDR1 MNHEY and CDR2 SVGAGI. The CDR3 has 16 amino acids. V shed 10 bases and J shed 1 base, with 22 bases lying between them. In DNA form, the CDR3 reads TGTGCCACAAGACAACAGGGAAACCTTATTAACTATGGCTACACCTTC. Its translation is CATRQQGNLINYGYTF.

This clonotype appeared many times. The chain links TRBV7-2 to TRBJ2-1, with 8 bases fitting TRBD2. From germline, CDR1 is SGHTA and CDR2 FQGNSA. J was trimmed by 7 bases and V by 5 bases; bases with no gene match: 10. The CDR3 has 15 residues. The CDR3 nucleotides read TGTGCCAGCAGCCCCCTAGCGGGCAAACATAATGAGCAGTTCTTC. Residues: CASSPLAGKHNEQFF.

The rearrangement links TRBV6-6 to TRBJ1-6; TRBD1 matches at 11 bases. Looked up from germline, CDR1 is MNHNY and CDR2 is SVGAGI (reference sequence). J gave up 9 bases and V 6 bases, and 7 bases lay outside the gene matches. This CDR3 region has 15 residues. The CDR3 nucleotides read TGTGCCAGCAGGCTAGCCGGGACAGGGGGTTCACCCCTCCACTTT. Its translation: CASRLAGTGGSPLHF.

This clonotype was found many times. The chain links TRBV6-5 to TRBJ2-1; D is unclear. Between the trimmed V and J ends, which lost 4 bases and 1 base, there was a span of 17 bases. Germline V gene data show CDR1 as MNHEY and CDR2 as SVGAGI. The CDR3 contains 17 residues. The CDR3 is CASSLNAPGWSYNEQFF. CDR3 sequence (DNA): TGTGCCAGCAGTTTGAACGCCCCCGGTTGGTCCTACAATGAGCAGTTCTTC.

The CDR3 protein is CASIRGNPNEKLFF. CDR3 sequence (DNA): TGTGCCAGCATTCGGGGGAATCCTAATGAAAAACTGTTTTTT. V is TRBV6-6 and J is TRBJ1-4; weak D call: TRBD1 (5 bases). V was pared by 7 bases and J by 3 bases, with 12 bases between. Germline CDR1 MNHNY, CDR2 SVGAGI (reference sequence). This CDR3 spans 14 amino acids.

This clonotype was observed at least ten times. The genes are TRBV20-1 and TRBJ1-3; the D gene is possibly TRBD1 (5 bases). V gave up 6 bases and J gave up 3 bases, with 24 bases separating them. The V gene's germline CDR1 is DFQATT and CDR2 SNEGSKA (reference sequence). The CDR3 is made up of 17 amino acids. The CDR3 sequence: CSANPPVGAMDGNTIYF. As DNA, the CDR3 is TGCAGTGCCAATCCCCCAGTAGGGGCCATGGATGGAAACACCATATATTTT.

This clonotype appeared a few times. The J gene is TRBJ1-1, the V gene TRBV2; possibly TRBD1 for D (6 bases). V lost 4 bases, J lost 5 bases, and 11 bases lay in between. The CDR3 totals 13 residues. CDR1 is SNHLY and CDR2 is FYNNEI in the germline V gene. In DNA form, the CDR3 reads TGTGCCAGCAGTGCAGTCAGGGGAACTGAAGCTTTCTTT. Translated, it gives CASSAVRGTEAFF.

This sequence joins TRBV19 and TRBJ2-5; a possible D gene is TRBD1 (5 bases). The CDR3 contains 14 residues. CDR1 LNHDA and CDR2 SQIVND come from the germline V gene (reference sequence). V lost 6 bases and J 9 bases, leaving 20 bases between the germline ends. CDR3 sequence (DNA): TGTGCCAGTAGGGGCAGGGCAAGCAATCAGCCCCAGTACTTC. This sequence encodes CASRGRASNQPQYF.

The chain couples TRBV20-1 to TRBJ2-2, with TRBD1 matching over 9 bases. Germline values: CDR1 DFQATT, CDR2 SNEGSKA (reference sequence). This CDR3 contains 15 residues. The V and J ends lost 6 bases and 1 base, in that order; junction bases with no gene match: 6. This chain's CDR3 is CSAPPGQGNTGELFF. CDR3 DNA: TGCAGTGCACCGCCGGGACAGGGGAACACCGGGGAGCTGTTTTTT.

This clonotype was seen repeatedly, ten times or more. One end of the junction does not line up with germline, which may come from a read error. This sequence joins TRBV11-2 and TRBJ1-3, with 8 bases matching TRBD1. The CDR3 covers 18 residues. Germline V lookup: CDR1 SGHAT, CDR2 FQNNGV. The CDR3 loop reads CASSFRRDRILSGNTIYF. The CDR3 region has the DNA TGTGCCAGCAGCTTCCGACGGGACAGGATTTTATCTGGGAACACCATATATTTT.

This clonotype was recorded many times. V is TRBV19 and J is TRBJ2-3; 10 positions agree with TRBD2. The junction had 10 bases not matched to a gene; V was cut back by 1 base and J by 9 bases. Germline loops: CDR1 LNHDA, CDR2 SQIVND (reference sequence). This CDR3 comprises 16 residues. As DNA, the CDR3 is TGTGCCAGTAGTATAGTGGCTAGCGGGAGAGCGGAGACGCAGTATTTT. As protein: CASSIVASGRAETQYF.

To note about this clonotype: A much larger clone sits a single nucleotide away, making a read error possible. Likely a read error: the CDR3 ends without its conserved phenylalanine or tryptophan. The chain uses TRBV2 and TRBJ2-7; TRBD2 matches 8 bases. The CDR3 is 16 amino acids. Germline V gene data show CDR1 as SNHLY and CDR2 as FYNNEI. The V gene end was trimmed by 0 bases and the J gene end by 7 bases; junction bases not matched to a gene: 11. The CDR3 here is CASSEAGVAGRREQYL. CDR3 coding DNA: TGTGCCAGCAGTGAAGCGGGAGTAGCGGGACGACGGGAGCAGTACCTC.

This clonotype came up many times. The CDR3 DNA sequence: TGTGCCATCAGTGGACCGGGACACCCCTACGAGCAGTACTTC. This codes for CAISGPGHPYEQYF. The J gene is TRBJ2-7, the V gene TRBV10-3; D possibly corresponds to TRBD1 (6 bases). V was trimmed by 4 bases and J by 2 bases, leaving 12 bases between them. Germline CDR1 ENHRY, CDR2 SYGVKD. This CDR3 has 14 amino acids.

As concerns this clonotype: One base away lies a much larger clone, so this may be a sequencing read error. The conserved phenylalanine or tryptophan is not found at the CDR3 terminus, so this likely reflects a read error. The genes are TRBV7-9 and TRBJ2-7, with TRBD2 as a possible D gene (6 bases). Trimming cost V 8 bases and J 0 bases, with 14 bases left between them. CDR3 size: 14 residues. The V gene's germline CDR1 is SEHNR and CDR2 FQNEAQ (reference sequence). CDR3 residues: CASPSEEGSYEQYL. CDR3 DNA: TGTGCCAGCCCCTCGGAGGAGGGCTCCTACGAGCAGTACCTC.

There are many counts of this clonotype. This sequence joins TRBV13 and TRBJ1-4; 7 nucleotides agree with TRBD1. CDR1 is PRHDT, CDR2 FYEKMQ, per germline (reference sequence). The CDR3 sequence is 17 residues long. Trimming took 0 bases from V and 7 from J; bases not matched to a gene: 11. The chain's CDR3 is CASSLGQQGTTVEKLFF. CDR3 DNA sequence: TGTGCCAGCAGCTTAGGCCAACAGGGGACTACTGTTGAAAAACTGTTTTTT. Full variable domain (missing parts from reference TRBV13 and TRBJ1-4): AAGVIQSPRHLIKEKRETATLKCYPIPRHDTVYWYQQGPGQDPQFLISFYEKMQSDKGSIPDRFSAQQFSDYHSELNMSSLELGDSALYFCASSLGQQGTTVEKLFFGSGTQLSVL.

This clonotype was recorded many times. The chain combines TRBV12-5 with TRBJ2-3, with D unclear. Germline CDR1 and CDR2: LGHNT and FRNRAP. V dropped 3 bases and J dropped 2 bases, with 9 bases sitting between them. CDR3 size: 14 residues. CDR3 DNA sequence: TGTGCTAGTGGTTTTGGGCAGATCACAGATACGCAGTATTTT. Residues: CASGFGQITDTQYF.

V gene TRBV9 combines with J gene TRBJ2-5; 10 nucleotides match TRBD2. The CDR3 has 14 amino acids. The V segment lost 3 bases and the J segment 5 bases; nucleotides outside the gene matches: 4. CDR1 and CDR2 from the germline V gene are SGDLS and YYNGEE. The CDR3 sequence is CASSGGTSVETQYF. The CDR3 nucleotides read TGTGCCAGCAGCGGTGGGACTAGCGTGGAGACCCAGTACTTC.

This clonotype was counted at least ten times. CDR3 sequence reads: CASSPGLAGGQETQYF. The CDR3 nucleotides read TGCGCCAGCAGCCCGGGACTAGCGGGGGGGCAAGAGACCCAGTACTTC. The rearrangement joins TRBV4-1 to TRBJ2-5; TRBD2 aligns across 16 bases. Trimming cost V 4 bases and J 2 bases; bases outside gene matches: 1. In germline, CDR1 is MGHRA, CDR2 YSYEKL. The CDR3 is made up of 16 amino acids.

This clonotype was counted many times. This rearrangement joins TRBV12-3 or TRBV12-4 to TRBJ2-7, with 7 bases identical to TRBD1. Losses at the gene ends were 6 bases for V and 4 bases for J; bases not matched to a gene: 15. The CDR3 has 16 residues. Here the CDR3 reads CASSPSEATGKYEQYF. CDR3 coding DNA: TGTGCCAGCAGCCCCTCCGAGGCGACAGGGAAGTACGAGCAGTACTTC.